Following are 26 T cell receptor beta chains from one sample sequenced in a study of T cell repertoires in cytomegalovirus infection. TCRdb re-called the reads with MiXCR, one entry per CDR3 protein. This table holds over 450,000 distinct CDR3 sequences, approximately 10% found once. The sequenced material came from PBMCs. The receptor set was obtained from a human donor in good health (CMV status not recorded). Some clones in this sample may be carry-over from other donors' samples.

This clonotype was detected ten times or more. The chain has TRBV7-3 and TRBJ2-7; TRBD2 aligns across 8 bases. The V gene end was trimmed by 1 base and the J gene end by 3 bases; junction bases not matched to a gene: 8. From germline, CDR1 is SGHTA and CDR2 FQGTGA. The CDR3 is 16 residues long. The DNA for the CDR3 is TGTGCCAGCAGCTTAATTCGCGGGGGGCTGGTCTACGAGCAGTACTTC. Translation gives CASSLIRGGLVYEQYF.

In nucleotides, the CDR3 is TGCGCCAGCAGCTCTCGGAGGGACCCCGGCGGGGAGCTGTTTTTT. It encodes CASSSRRDPGGELFF. The chain couples TRBV5-1 to TRBJ2-2; the D gene is possibly TRBD2 (6 bases). Per germline, CDR1 SGHRS and CDR2 YFSETQ. The CDR3 loop spans 15 amino acids. Trimming took off 3 bases at V and 7 bases at J, with 16 bases between the two ends.

This clonotype was recorded at least ten times. The chain links TRBV7-2 to TRBJ2-7, with a possible D match to TRBD2 (6 bases). Deletions cut 3 bases from V and 5 bases from J, with 11 bases between. CDR3 size: 13 residues. The germline gives CDR1 SGHTA, CDR2 FQGNSA. CDR3 DNA sequence: TGTGCCAGCAGCTTTTCACTAGCCGACGAGCAGTACTTC. Its translation is CASSFSLADEQYF.

This clonotype was counted many times. The chain employs TRBV27 and TRBJ1-1, with D unclear. The CDR3 length is 13 residues. V was shortened by 0 bases and J by 4 bases, with 6 bases between the two germline ends. CDR1 is MNHEY, CDR2 SMNVEV, per germline (reference sequence). The DNA of the CDR3 is TGTGCCAGCAGTTTATCGAGGAGCACTGAAGCTTTCTTT. Its protein product is CASSLSRSTEAFF.

This clonotype was seen repeatedly, ten times or more. V and J are TRBV7-2 and TRBJ2-5; no clear D. CDR1 and CDR2 (germline): SGHTA, FQGNSA. The V and J ends lost 7 bases and 4 bases respectively, with 13 bases between them. The CDR3 is 13 residues long. The CDR3 here is CASTPGLLETQYF. CDR3 sequence (DNA): TGTGCCAGCACCCCTGGTTTGCTAGAGACCCAGTACTTC.

The genes are TRBV20-1 and TRBJ1-4; a weak D match, TRBD1 (5 bases). In germline, CDR1 is DFQATT, CDR2 SNEGSKA (reference sequence). The germline V and J ends were trimmed by 2 bases and 7 bases, with 14 bases remaining between them. The CDR3 consists of 14 residues. As DNA, the CDR3 is TGCAGTGCTAGAAGCCCCGGTGGGGGTGAAAAACTGTTTTTT. This translates into CSARSPGGGEKLFF.

This clonotype was counted at least ten times. V and J are TRBV12-3 or TRBV12-4 and TRBJ1-5; 9 bases are shared with TRBD1. The CDR3 is made up of 14 amino acids. With V trimmed by 1 base and J by 9 bases, 4 bases remained unmatched. DNA of the CDR3: TGTGCCAGCAGTTTAGAGGACAGGGGTCGGCCCCAGCATTTT. Translated: CASSLEDRGRPQHF.

This chain connects TRBV28 to TRBJ2-4, with a weak D call TRBD2 (7 bases). Germline CDR1 is MDHEN and CDR2 is SYDVKM. CDR3 length: 17 amino acids. The V and J ends lost 6 bases and 3 bases respectively, with 21 bases between them. CDR3 in DNA: TGTGCCAGCAGACGGGGGGCGGGGCGAAAGGGCAAAAACATTCAGTACTTC. This codes for CASRRGAGRKGKNIQYF.

This clonotype was observed at least ten times. The CDR3, as DNA: TGTGCCAGCAGCCACAAACGAGACACCCTAAATGAAAAACTGTTTTTT. As protein: CASSHKRDTLNEKLFF. The chain is built from TRBV7-9 and TRBJ1-4; D gene ambiguous. The germline CDR1 and CDR2 sequences are SEHNR and FQNEAQ (reference sequence). Trimming pared 5 bases from V and 5 bases from J, leaving 18 bases between. The CDR3 loop spans 16 amino acids.

This clonotype showed up many times. The CDR3 spells CASKGAYDYNEQFF. As DNA, the CDR3 is TGTGCCAGCAAAGGTGCCTACGACTACAATGAGCAGTTCTTC. The chain carries TRBV7-9 and TRBJ2-1; no clear D. This CDR3 is built from 14 residues. Germline lookup yields CDR1 SEHNR and CDR2 FQNEAQ (reference sequence). Trimming removed 7 bases from V and 3 bases from J, with 13 bases in between.

This clonotype showed up many times. This sequence joins TRBV6-1 and TRBJ1-2; 7 bases fit TRBD1. The germline CDR1 and CDR2 sequences are MNHNS and SASEGT. The CDR3 covers 14 residues. V lost 6 bases, J lost 5 bases, and 9 bases stayed unmatched. The CDR3 sequence: CASSEGTAVYGYTF. The CDR3 DNA reads as TGTGCCAGCAGCGAGGGGACAGCTGTGTATGGCTACACCTTC.

This clonotype was seen repeatedly, ten times or more. The CDR3 nucleotides read TGTGCCAGCAGCAGCGGGGGATCCTCTTATAGCAATCAGCCCCAGCATTTT. It codes for CASSSGGSSYSNQPQHF. V and J are TRBV6-6 and TRBJ1-5; tentative D call: TRBD1 (5 bases). Trimming shortened V by 6 bases and J by 0 bases, and 18 bases separated the two germline ends. This CDR3 is built from 17 residues. Germline CDR1 is MNHNY and CDR2 is SVGAGI (reference sequence).

The chain uses TRBV19 and TRBJ1-1, with TRBD1 matching 8 bases. The germline V gene has CDR1 LNHDA and CDR2 SQIVND (reference sequence). The V segment lost 9 bases and the J segment 0 bases; nucleotides outside the gene matches: 6. CDR3 size: 14 residues. CDR3 sequence reads: CASGQGGMNTEAFF. The CDR3 DNA reads TGTGCCAGCGGACAGGGAGGTATGAACACTGAAGCTTTCTTT.

This chain links TRBV20-1 with TRBJ2-1, with 8 bases identical to TRBD2. The germline V gene encodes CDR1 DFQATT and CDR2 SNEGSKA (reference sequence). With V trimmed by 1 base and J by 4 bases, 6 bases remained unmatched. This CDR3 spans 15 amino acids. The CDR3 nucleotides read TGCAGTGCTAGAGGGAGGCTAGCGGGTTACAATGAGCAGTTCTTC. Amino acids: CSARGRLAGYNEQFF.

As for this clonotype: It is likely a read error, because the conserved phenylalanine at the end of the CDR3 is missing. This chain uses TRBV12-3 or TRBV12-4 with TRBJ2-3; TRBD2 agrees at 7 bases. The CDR3 extends over 15 amino acids. V dropped 3 bases and J dropped 5; count of bases not matched to a gene: 8. CDR3 sequence (DNA): TGTGCCAGCAGTTTTGGCGGGAGACGTAAAGATACGCAGTATCTT. Protein product: CASSFGGRRKDTQYL.

About this clonotype itself: At one end the junction does not follow the germline gene, possibly because of a read error. This sequence joins TRBV6-5 and TRBJ2-7, with 7 bases aligning to TRBD1. Germline loops: CDR1 MNHEY, CDR2 SVGAGI. The CDR3 runs to 15 residues. The CDR3 DNA reads TGTGCCAGCAGTCCCCCGGGACAGTTCGCCCCTCCTATGCAATTC. As protein: CASSPPGQFAPPMQF.

The CDR3 sequence is CASTQLAGGSTDTQYF. The CDR3 region has the DNA TGTGCCAGCACACAACTAGCGGGGGGCAGCACAGATACGCAGTATTTT. The chain joins TRBV2 to TRBJ2-3; 12 bases fit TRBD2. CDR1 is SNHLY and CDR2 is FYNNEI in the germline V gene. The length of the CDR3 is 16 residues. The V and J ends lost 7 bases and 0 bases, in that order; junction bases with no gene match: 5.

This clonotype has at least ten counts. This chain joins TRBV7-9 and TRBJ2-5, with 10 bases lining up with TRBD2. Germline V gives CDR1 SEHNR, CDR2 FQNEAQ (reference sequence). The CDR3 sequence is 17 residues long. Germline trimming cut 4 bases from V and 3 bases from J; bases unmatched to any gene: 11. CDR3 sequence: CASSSLLSGGGKETQYF. CDR3 nucleotides: TGTGCCAGCAGCTCCCTCCTAAGCGGGGGGGGAAAAGAGACCCAGTACTTC. The full variable domain, in which reference TRBV7-9 and TRBJ2-5 provide the parts outside the CDR3, is DTGVSQNPRHKITKRGQNVTFRCDPISEHNRLYWYRQTLGQGPEFLTYFQNEAQLEKSRLLSDRFSAERPKGSFSTLEIQRTEQGDSAMYLCASSSLLSGGGKETQYFGPGTRLLVL.

The table lists this clonotype with a few counts. V usage is TRBV2 and J usage is TRBJ1-4, with D possibly being TRBD1 (5 bases). Germline V lookup: CDR1 SNHLY, CDR2 FYNNEI. CDR3 length: 13 amino acids. Trimming removed 4 bases from V and 10 bases from J, with 13 bases in between. The CDR3 spells CASSVNLGGKLFF. CDR3 coding DNA: TGTGCCAGCAGTGTAAACCTGGGGGGAAAACTGTTTTTT.

The J gene is TRBJ2-1, the V gene TRBV19; tentatively, D is TRBD2 (6 bases). The V gene's germline CDR1 is LNHDA and CDR2 SQIVND (reference sequence). V was cut by 4 bases and J by 9 bases, with 28 bases left in between. This CDR3 region has 18 residues. The chain's CDR3 is CASSRRRGLLGDEGEQFF. CDR3 coding DNA: TGTGCCAGTAGTAGACGTCGAGGACTATTGGGGGACGAGGGTGAGCAGTTCTTC.

This sequence joins TRBV12-5 and TRBJ2-5; D perhaps matches TRBD1 (5 bases). Trimming took 2 bases from V and 2 from J, leaving 21 bases between them. Germline-derived CDR1 and CDR2 are LGHNT and FRNRAP. The CDR3 totals 18 residues. CDR3 bases: TGTGCTAGTGGTTTGTTCCCCCGAGCGAAGGGGATTCAAGAGACCCAGTACTTC. Amino acid sequence: CASGLFPRAKGIQETQYF.

This clonotype appeared a few times. V and J are TRBV7-9 and TRBJ2-5; 12 bases line up with TRBD2. V dropped 1 base and J dropped 5; count of bases not matched to a gene: 5. This CDR3 spans 16 amino acids. Germline CDR1 is SEHNR and CDR2 is FQNEAQ (reference sequence). CDR3 residues: CASSLVLGLAGETQYF. CDR3 nucleotide sequence: TGTGCCAGCAGCTTAGTCTTGGGACTAGCGGGTGAGACCCAGTACTTC.

J is TRBJ2-7 and V is TRBV18; 10 bases are shared with TRBD1. Germline trimming cut 3 bases from V and 6 bases from J; bases unmatched to any gene: 5. Germline CDR1 reads KGHSH; CDR2 reads LQKENI. This CDR3 region has 14 residues. CDR3 DNA sequence: TGTGCCAGCTCACCCATGACAGGGGGCGGCGAGCAGTACTTC. Its translation is CASSPMTGGGEQYF.

In its sample, this clonotype was seen a few times. This chain connects TRBV28 to TRBJ1-5; no clear D gene. Germline V gene data show CDR1 as MDHEN and CDR2 as SYDVKM. This CDR3 comprises 16 residues. The V gene lost 3 bases and the J gene lost 0 bases, with 12 bases spanning the gap. The CDR3 nucleotides are TGTGCCAGCAGTTTTCAAACGGGCCCTAGCAATCAGCCCCAGCATTTT. Protein sequence: CASSFQTGPSNQPQHF.

This clonotype was seen a handful of times. This chain links TRBV7-9 with TRBJ2-4; D call uncertain. The CDR3 covers 15 residues. Germline V lookup: CDR1 SEHNR, CDR2 FQNEAQ (reference sequence). V dropped 5 bases and J dropped 3 bases, with 14 bases sitting between them. CDR3 region: CASSLFGEGKNIQYF. In DNA, the CDR3 is TGTGCCAGCAGCCTATTCGGCGAAGGCAAAAACATTCAGTACTTC.

This clonotype was counted between two and nine times. V usage is TRBV20-1 and J usage is TRBJ2-3; D is possibly TRBD1 or TRBD2 (5 bases each). Germline CDR1 is DFQATT and CDR2 is SNEGSKA (reference sequence). V gave up 3 bases and J gave up 4 bases, with 14 bases separating them. CDR3 length equals 14 residues. The CDR3 DNA reads as TGCAGTGCTAGTCTCAGGGACGGGGCAGATACGCAGTATTTT. The encoded protein is CSASLRDGADTQYF.